One and the same sample provided the 2 T cell receptor beta chains below, sequenced in a study of PD-1 blockade in classical Hodgkin lymphoma. Each of the patients experienced relapse following autologous stem cell transplantation, and their brentuximab vedotin exposure differed. Only in-frame clones appear in the TCRdb table, and some are missing; sequencing was by immunoSEQ multiplex PCR. The sample yields just under 100,000 clones, over 80% seen once. This material consisted of peripheral blood mononuclear cells (PBMCs), taken at baseline. The receptors here all came from a human donor with classical Hodgkin lymphoma.

The table lists this clone with a few counts. DNA for the CDR3: TGTGCCAGCAGGCGAGAGGACAGGGAGAGAAACACCATATATTTT. It yields the protein CASRREDRERNTIYF. This chain connects TRBV6-1 to TRBJ1-3, with 8 bases that match TRBD1. CDR1 and CDR2 from the germline V gene are MNHNS and SASEGT. J lost 5 bases, V lost 6 bases, and 9 bases had no gene match. The CDR3 length is 15 residues.

The chain links TRBV7-6 to TRBJ2-1, with a weak D call TRBD2 (6 bases). This CDR3 has 15 residues. The V end was cut by 4 bases, the J end by 0 bases, with 10 bases between. The germline gives CDR1 SGHVS, CDR2 FNYEAQ. The CDR3 region is CASSSLASSYNEQFF. The CDR3 nucleotides are TGTGCCAGCAGCTCTCTAGCGAGCTCCTACAATGAGCAGTTCTTC.